The present entry profiles one T cell receptor beta chain with its context. This clonotype has at least ten counts. Its specific antigen is unknown. Per-base qualities were not stored, and no clone one base away is much larger. This sample stems from a study of T cell repertoires in cytomegalovirus infection (dated by TCRdb to about 2019). Regarding the study in general: Donor HLA type was relevant to the analysis, as public TCR beta signatures indicated carriage of CMV infection together with the matching HLA type. The paper's findings and limits, for the study overall: The ex vivo response was dominated by HLA-C-restricted CMV-specific TCR beta clonotypes, and the single most frequent clonotype in two of eight donors was supplied by these HLA-C-restricted clonotypes. In both this cohort and an independent roughly 400-donor cohort, the cumulative frequency of public TCR beta family members distinguished carriers of CMV infection plus the relevant HLA type.

The data were produced on an Illumina HiSeq 1500. TCRdb trimmed the raw reads at Q25, called clones with MiXCR and kept productive beta chains. CDR3 protein sequences are deduplicated, and each keeps its most common genes and DNA. A total of about 160,000 distinct CDR3 sequences appear in this sample, more than 15% of them only once. The ten biggest clones cover around 19% of the sample. Reading from cysteine to phenylalanine, the CDR3 counts 19 amino acids. Kept here is only the CDR3 DNA, which spans 57 bases and is read in frame from base 1. Trimming leaves V shorter by 0 bases and J shorter by 2 bases, with the junction holding 12 bases beyond the gene matches. CDR1 is given as SGHVT and CDR2 as SQSDAQ, both from the germline V gene.

The sequenced sample consisted of CD8+ T cells from PBMCs. The chain couples TRBV7-4 to TRBJ1-4, with 7 bases in between that match TRBD1. This receptor was obtained from a human donor in good health (CMV status not recorded). Some clones in this sample may be carry-over from other donors' samples. For the CDR3, the sequence is CASSLATRDSQRTNEKLFF. The nucleotide sequence reads as follows: TGTGCCAGCAGCTTAGCTACCCGGGACAGCCAGCGTACTAATGAAAAACTGTTTTTT.